This T cell receptor (beta chain) derives from a study of molecular identifiers for immune sequencing clone quantification. As concerns this clonotype: A read error may be the cause here, since a much bigger clone is one base away.

The CDR3 covers 15 residues. Trimming left V 5 bases short and J 5 bases short, with 19 bases between. Per the germline V gene, CDR1 is SGHVS and CDR2 is FNYEAQ. Each CDR3 protein gets one entry after TCRdb re-called the PCR reads with MiXCR. The sample carries 53,000 or so distinct CDR3 sequences, approximately 34% recorded once. The sample comprised naive CD8+ T cells from blood, with Jurkat cell RNA spiked in. Stated subset: FACS-sorted CD8+CD4-CCR7+CD45RA+ naive T cells. The chain is built from TRBV7-6 and TRBJ2-7, with D uncertain. The receptor was derived from a human donor in good health. Some libraries in this study had Jurkat cell RNA spiked in. The CDR3 is CASSPAGPPAHEQYF. For the CDR3, the DNA is TGTGCCAGCAGCCCGGCTGGGCCTCCGGCCCACGAGCAGTACTTC.